Listed below are T cell receptor beta chains from one sample, sequenced in a study of shared clonotypes between healthy human individuals. Profiled with immunoSEQ multiplex PCR; TCRdb holds only in-frame clones, not every one. The top ten clones hold roughly an eighth of a sample with 450,000 to 500,000 clones, 65% to 85% of them seen once. The sample was PBMCs. The origin of the receptors is a middle-aged woman in good health. Some clones in this sample may be carry-over from other donors' samples. Both conserved end residues are part of each CDR3. Fields, in order: CDR3 protein, CDR3 DNA, J gene, V gene, D gene, clone size. A D gene is named only where the DNA matches it firmly. Rows give clone size only sometimes, using once, few, many, or a class for an expanded clone.

CDR3aa: CASSLDAGRKAFF
CDR3nt: TGTGCCAGCAGCTTAGATGCGGGGCGGAAAGCTTTCTTT
j_gene: TRBJ1-1
v_gene: TRBV11-2
d_gene: -
abundance: -

CDR3aa: CASSLESGALGTEAFF
CDR3nt: TGTGCCAGCAGCTTGGAGTCAGGGGCCCTGGGCACTGAAGCTTTCTTT
j_gene: TRBJ1-1
v_gene: TRBV5-4
d_gene: -
abundance: once

CDR3aa: CASSETGLAGGEQFF
CDR3nt: TGTGCCAGCAGTGAAACAGGCCTAGCGGGAGGAGAGCAGTTCTTC
j_gene: TRBJ2-1
v_gene: TRBV2
d_gene: TRBD2
abundance: few

CDR3aa: CSVVGTSTYF
CDR3nt: TGCAGCGTTGTGGGGACTAGCACGTATTTT
j_gene: TRBJ2-3
v_gene: TRBV29-1
d_gene: TRBD2
abundance: -

CDR3aa: CASSDNEQFF
CDR3nt: TGTGCCAGCAGCGACAATGAGCAGTTCTTC
j_gene: TRBJ2-1
v_gene: TRBV7-2
d_gene: -
abundance: -

CDR3aa: CASSPLLAGADTQYF
CDR3nt: TGTGCCAGCAGCCCTTTACTAGCGGGAGCGGATACGCAGTATTTT
j_gene: TRBJ2-3
v_gene: TRBV9
d_gene: TRBD2
abundance: few

CDR3aa: CASSLRGDNPGGTDTQYF
CDR3nt: TGTGCCAGCAGCTTACGAGGAGACAACCCAGGTGGCACAGATACGCAGTATTTT
j_gene: TRBJ2-3
v_gene: TRBV7-2
d_gene: -
abundance: -

CDR3aa: CAWSGLGTTGTQYF
CDR3nt: TGTGCCTGGAGCGGCCTGGGGACTACGGGGACCCAGTACTTC
j_gene: TRBJ2-5
v_gene: TRBV30
d_gene: TRBD2
abundance: -

CDR3aa: CATSRDPGSGNTIYF
CDR3nt: TGTGCCACCAGCAGAGATCCAGGGTCTGGAAACACCATATATTTT
j_gene: TRBJ1-3
v_gene: TRBV15
d_gene: -
abundance: -

CDR3aa: CASSDSNSLRDTQYF
CDR3nt: TGTGCCAGCAGTGACAGTAACTCCTTAAGGGATACGCAGTATTTT
j_gene: TRBJ2-3
v_gene: TRBV27
d_gene: -
abundance: many

CDR3aa: CASSEGSRAQETQYF
CDR3nt: TGCGCCAGCAGTGAAGGTAGCAGGGCACAAGAGACCCAGTACTTC
j_gene: TRBJ2-5
v_gene: TRBV10-2
d_gene: -
abundance: -

CDR3aa: CASSFGDPGSNQPQHF
CDR3nt: TGCGCCAGCAGCTTTGGGGACCCTGGTAGCAATCAGCCCCAGCATTTT
j_gene: TRBJ1-5
v_gene: TRBV5-1
d_gene: -
abundance: few

CDR3aa: CASSKVLTETNQPQHF
CDR3nt: TGTGCCAGCAGCAAAGTACTTACAGAAACCAATCAGCCCCAGCATTTT
j_gene: TRBJ1-5
v_gene: TRBV21-1
d_gene: -
abundance: -

CDR3aa: CASSYSYAGSEVQYF
CDR3nt: TGTGCCAGCAGTTACTCTTATGCAGGGAGTGAAGTCCAGTACTTC
j_gene: TRBJ2-7
v_gene: TRBV6-6
d_gene: -
abundance: -

CDR3aa: CASGGLAGVRDTQYF
CDR3nt: TGTGCCAGCGGGGGACTAGCGGGAGTACGCGATACGCAGTATTTT
j_gene: TRBJ2-3
v_gene: TRBV2
d_gene: TRBD2
abundance: -

CDR3aa: CASSPTAATYEQYF
CDR3nt: TGTGCCAGCAGTCCTACGGCGGCTACCTACGAGCAGTACTTC
j_gene: TRBJ2-7
v_gene: TRBV2
d_gene: -
abundance: -

CDR3aa: CASSLAAYTGELFF
CDR3nt: TGTGCCAGCAGCCTAGCGGCCTACACCGGGGAGCTGTTTTTT
j_gene: TRBJ2-2
v_gene: TRBV28
d_gene: TRBD2
abundance: -

CDR3aa: CASSPLSPAQSSYNEQFF
CDR3nt: TGTGCCAGCTCACCACTCTCCCCGGCACAAAGCTCCTACAATGAGCAGTTCTTC
j_gene: TRBJ2-1
v_gene: TRBV18
d_gene: -
abundance: many

CDR3aa: CASSGEREEITDTQYF
CDR3nt: TGTGCCAGCAGCGGAGAGCGGGAGGAGATCACAGATACGCAGTATTTT
j_gene: TRBJ2-3
v_gene: TRBV5-6
d_gene: TRBD2
abundance: once

CDR3aa: CASSFREQGEGYTF
CDR3nt: TGTGCCAGCAGCTTCCGGGAACAGGGCGAGGGCTACACCTTC
j_gene: TRBJ1-2
v_gene: TRBV7-9
d_gene: -
abundance: -

CDR3aa: CAWSVRGDQPQHF
CDR3nt: TGTGCCTGGAGTGTAAGAGGGGATCAGCCCCAGCATTTT
j_gene: TRBJ1-5
v_gene: TRBV30
d_gene: -
abundance: -

CDR3aa: CAISPNRGNTEAFF
CDR3nt: TGTGCCATCAGTCCAAACAGGGGGAACACTGAAGCTTTCTTT
j_gene: TRBJ1-1
v_gene: TRBV10-3
d_gene: TRBD1
abundance: -

CDR3aa: CASSRDRGVEQYF
CDR3nt: TGTGCCAGCAGTCGTGACAGGGGAGTCGAGCAGTACTTC
j_gene: TRBJ2-7
v_gene: TRBV11-3
d_gene: TRBD1
abundance: -

CDR3aa: CASSLRPTSGYTF
CDR3nt: TGTGCCAGCAGTTTACGTCCTACCTCGGGCTACACCTTC
j_gene: TRBJ1-2
v_gene: TRBV6-1
d_gene: -
abundance: many

CDR3aa: CASSPNRGRSTDTQYF
CDR3nt: TGTGCCAGCAGCCCCAATAGGGGGCGCAGCACAGATACGCAGTATTTT
j_gene: TRBJ2-3
v_gene: TRBV9
d_gene: TRBD1
abundance: -

CDR3aa: CASSSTGNTEAFF
CDR3nt: TGTGCCAGCAGTTCGACGGGGAACACTGAAGCTTTCTTT
j_gene: TRBJ1-1
v_gene: TRBV6-5
d_gene: -
abundance: -

CDR3aa: CASSLGGRGAWYEQYF
CDR3nt: TGTGCCAGCAGCTTAGGTGGCCGGGGGGCGTGGTACGAGCAGTACTTC
j_gene: TRBJ2-7
v_gene: TRBV11-2
d_gene: -
abundance: -

CDR3aa: CAWSGTGVMGEKLFF
CDR3nt: TGTGCCTGGAGTGGGACAGGAGTTATGGGTGAAAAACTGTTTTTT
j_gene: TRBJ1-4
v_gene: TRBV30
d_gene: TRBD1
abundance: -

CDR3aa: CARGGGNGREKLFF
CDR3nt: TGTGCCCGCGGGGGGGGGAACGGGCGTGAAAAACTGTTTTTT
j_gene: TRBJ1-4
v_gene: TRBV2
d_gene: -
abundance: -

CDR3aa: CASSPGTSGPYEQYF
CDR3nt: TGTGCCAGCTCACCCGGGACTAGCGGCCCCTACGAGCAGTACTTC
j_gene: TRBJ2-7
v_gene: TRBV18
d_gene: TRBD2
abundance: few

CDR3aa: CASSLRTVMNTEAFF
CDR3nt: TGTGCCAGCTCACTAAGGACAGTAATGAACACTGAAGCTTTCTTT
j_gene: TRBJ1-1
v_gene: TRBV18
d_gene: -
abundance: few

CDR3aa: CASSGSRGSSYEQYF
CDR3nt: TGTGCCAGCAGTGGGAGCCGAGGTAGCTCCTACGAGCAGTACTTC
j_gene: TRBJ2-7
v_gene: TRBV2
d_gene: -
abundance: -

CDR3aa: CASSLSGKPGDQETQYF
CDR3nt: TGCGCCAGCAGCCTCTCGGGGAAGCCGGGAGACCAAGAGACCCAGTACTTC
j_gene: TRBJ2-5
v_gene: TRBV4-3
d_gene: -
abundance: -

CDR3aa: CASSRSGQVKYEQYF
CDR3nt: TGTGCCAGCAGTCGTAGTGGGCAGGTTAAATACGAGCAGTACTTC
j_gene: TRBJ2-7
v_gene: TRBV27
d_gene: -
abundance: -

CDR3aa: CASSQGSETQYF
CDR3nt: TGTGCCAGTAGTCAGGGGAGCGAGACCCAGTACTTC
j_gene: TRBJ2-5
v_gene: TRBV19
d_gene: -
abundance: -

CDR3aa: CASSSSRGGETQYF
CDR3nt: TGTGCCAGCAGCTCCAGCAGGGGAGGGGAGACCCAGTACTTC
j_gene: TRBJ2-5
v_gene: TRBV7-2
d_gene: -
abundance: -

CDR3aa: CASSPTLMTNQPQHF
CDR3nt: TGTGCCAGCAGCCCTACCTTAATGACCAATCAGCCCCAGCATTTT
j_gene: TRBJ1-5
v_gene: TRBV7-2
d_gene: -
abundance: -

CDR3aa: CASSFGDRNTEAFF
CDR3nt: TGTGCCAGCAGCTTCGGGGACAGAAACACTGAAGCTTTCTTT
j_gene: TRBJ1-1
v_gene: TRBV5-4
d_gene: TRBD1
abundance: -

CDR3aa: CASSGTWYSNAEQFF
CDR3nt: TGCGCCAGCAGCGGAACTTGGTACTCGAATGCTGAGCAGTTCTTC
j_gene: TRBJ2-1
v_gene: TRBV5-1
d_gene: -
abundance: -

CDR3aa: CASSPENLSNQPQHF
CDR3nt: TGTGCCAGCAGCCCAGAAAACCTTAGCAATCAGCCCCAGCATTTT
j_gene: TRBJ1-5
v_gene: TRBV2
d_gene: -
abundance: -

CDR3aa: CASSLSRTPSLYGYTF
CDR3nt: TGTGCCAGCAGTTTATCCAGGACCCCTTCACTCTATGGCTACACCTTC
j_gene: TRBJ1-2
v_gene: TRBV27
d_gene: -
abundance: -